The T cell receptor beta chain under discussion was sequenced for a study of response to subunit inactivated influenza vaccine. This clonotype appeared many times. TCRdb redid the calling of the RT-PCR reads with MiXCR, one entry per CDR3 protein. Of 300,000 to 350,000 distinct CDR3 sequences detected, 21% appear once; the ten largest clones hold 9.5% to 13%. This receptor was obtained from a man between 50 and 69 years old who received an inactivated influenza vaccine. The specimen was PBMCs from blood, collected about 20 months after vaccination.

CDR3: CASSQVGNENEKLFF. CDR3 sequence (DNA): TGCGCCAGCAGCCAAGTTGGGAATGAGAATGAAAAACTGTTTTTT. This chain connects TRBV4-1 to TRBJ1-4; D gene unclear. This CDR3 spans 15 amino acids. Germline loops: CDR1 MGHRA, CDR2 YSYEKL. V lost 1 base, J lost 5 bases, and 11 bases lay in between.